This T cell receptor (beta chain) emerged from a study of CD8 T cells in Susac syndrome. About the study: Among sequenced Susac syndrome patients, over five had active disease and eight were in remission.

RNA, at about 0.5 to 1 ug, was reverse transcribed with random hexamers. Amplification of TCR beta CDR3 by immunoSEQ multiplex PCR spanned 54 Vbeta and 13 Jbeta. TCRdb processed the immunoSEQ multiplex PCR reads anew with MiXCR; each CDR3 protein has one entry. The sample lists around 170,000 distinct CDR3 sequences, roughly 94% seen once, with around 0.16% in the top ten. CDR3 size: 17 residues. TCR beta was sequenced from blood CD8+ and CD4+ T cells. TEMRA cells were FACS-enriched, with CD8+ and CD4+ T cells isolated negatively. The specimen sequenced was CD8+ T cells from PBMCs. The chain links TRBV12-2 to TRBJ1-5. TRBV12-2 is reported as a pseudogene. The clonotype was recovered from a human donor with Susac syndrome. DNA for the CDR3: TGTGCAAGTCGCTTCTGGAGGGCCCTATTGGGCAATCAGCCCCAGCATTTT. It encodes CASRFWRALLGNQPQHF.